This T cell receptor beta chain was retrieved from a study of T cell responses to AZD1222 COVID-19 vaccine. Study conclusions and caveats: Most donors were white British and more were female, and clonal diversity was possibly underestimated. Only a handful of AZD1222 recipients, more than five in all, had baseline seropositivity.

Profiled with immunoSEQ multiplex PCR; TCRdb holds only in-frame clones, not every one. There are more than 150,000 clones in the sample; around 94% occur only once, and roughly a tenth lies in the top ten. Note on this clone: No antigen is known for it.

Germline trimming cut 6 bases from V and 0 bases from J; bases unmatched to any gene: 8. The germline gives CDR1 MNHGY, CDR2 SVAAGI. The CDR3 loop spans 15 amino acids. Sequences were derived from peripheral blood, sampled on day 0 of AZD1222 vaccination. The V call is TRBV6-9, the J call TRBJ2-7; 7 nucleotides align to TRBD2. The source of this sequence is an adult in good health. The CDR3 bases are TGTGCCAGCAGCCCCCCCGGGGGGTTCTCCTACGAGCAGTACGTC. This codes for CASSPPGGFSYEQYV.